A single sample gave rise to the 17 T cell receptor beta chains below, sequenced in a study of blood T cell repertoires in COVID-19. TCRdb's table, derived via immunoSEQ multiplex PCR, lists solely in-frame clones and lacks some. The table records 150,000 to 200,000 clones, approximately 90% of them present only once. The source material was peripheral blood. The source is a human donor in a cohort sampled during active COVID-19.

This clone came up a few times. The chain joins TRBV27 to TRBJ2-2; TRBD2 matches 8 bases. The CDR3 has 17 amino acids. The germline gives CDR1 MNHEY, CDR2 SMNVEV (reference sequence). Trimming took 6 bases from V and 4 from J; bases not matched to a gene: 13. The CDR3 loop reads CASRRGGGTHPTGELFF. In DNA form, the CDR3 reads TGTGCCAGCAGGCGGGGCGGGGGGACACACCCCACCGGGGAGCTGTTTTTT.

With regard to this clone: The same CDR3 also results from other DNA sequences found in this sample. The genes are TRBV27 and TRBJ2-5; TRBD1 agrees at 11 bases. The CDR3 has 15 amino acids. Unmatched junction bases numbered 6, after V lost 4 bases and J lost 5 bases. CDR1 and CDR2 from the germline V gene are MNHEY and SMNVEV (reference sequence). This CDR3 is CASSSGQGARETQYF. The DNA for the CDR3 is TGTGCCAGCAGTTCAGGACAGGGGGCTCGGGAGACCCAGTACTTC.

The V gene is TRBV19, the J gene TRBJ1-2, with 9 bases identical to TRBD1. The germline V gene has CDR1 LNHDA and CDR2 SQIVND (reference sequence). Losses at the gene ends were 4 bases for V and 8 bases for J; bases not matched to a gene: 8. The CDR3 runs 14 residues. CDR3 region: CASSREQGARGYTF. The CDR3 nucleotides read TGTGCCAGTAGTAGAGAACAGGGGGCTCGCGGCTACACCTTC.

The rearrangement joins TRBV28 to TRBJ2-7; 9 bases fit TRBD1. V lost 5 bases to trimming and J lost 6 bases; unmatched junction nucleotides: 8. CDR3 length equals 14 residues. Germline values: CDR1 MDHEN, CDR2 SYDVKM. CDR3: CASSPRDRVREQYF. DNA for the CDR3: TGTGCCAGCAGTCCCCGGGACAGGGTGCGCGAGCAGTACTTC.

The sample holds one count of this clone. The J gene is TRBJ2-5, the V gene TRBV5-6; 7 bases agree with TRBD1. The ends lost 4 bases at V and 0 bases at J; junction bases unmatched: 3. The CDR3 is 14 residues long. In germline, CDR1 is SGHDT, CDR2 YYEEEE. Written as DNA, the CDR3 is TGTGCCAGCAGCCAGACAGGGTACCAAGAGACCCAGTACTTC. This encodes CASSQTGYQETQYF.

The CDR3 DNA reads TGTGCCAGCAGCCTGGGAGGCAGAGAAAATCAGCCCCAGCATTTT. Residues: CASSLGGRENQPQHF. This chain links TRBV5-5 with TRBJ1-5, with unresolved D. The germline V gene has CDR1 SGHKS and CDR2 YYEKEE (reference sequence). V was clipped by 4 bases and J by 4 bases, with 15 bases between them. This CDR3 is 15 amino acids long. Complete variable domain (other parts from reference TRBV5-5 and TRBJ1-5): DAGVTQSPTHLIKTRGQQVTLRCSPISGHKSVSWYQQVLGQGPQFIFQYYEKEERGRGNFPDRFSARQFPNYSSELNVNALLLGDSALYLCASSLGGRENQPQHFGDGTRLSIL.

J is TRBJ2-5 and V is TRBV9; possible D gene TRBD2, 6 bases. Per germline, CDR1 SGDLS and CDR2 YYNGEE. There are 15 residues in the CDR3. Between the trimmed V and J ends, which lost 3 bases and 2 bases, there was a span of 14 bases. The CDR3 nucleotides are TGTGCCAGCAGCGCGGGGACTGGAGGTCAAGAGACCCAGTACTTC. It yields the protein CASSAGTGGQETQYF. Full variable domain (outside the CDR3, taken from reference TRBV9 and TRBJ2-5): DSGVTQTPKHLITATGQRVTLRCSPRSGDLSVYWYQQSLDQGLQFLIQYYNGEERAKGNILERFSAQQFPDLHSELNLSSLELGDSALYFCASSAGTGGQETQYFGPGTRLLVL.

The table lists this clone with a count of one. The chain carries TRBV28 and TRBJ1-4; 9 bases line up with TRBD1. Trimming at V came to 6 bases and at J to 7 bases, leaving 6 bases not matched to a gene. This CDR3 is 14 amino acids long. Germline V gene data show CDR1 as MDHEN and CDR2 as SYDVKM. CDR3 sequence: CASRRQGGGEKLFF. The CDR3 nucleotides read TGTGCCAGCAGAAGACAGGGGGGAGGTGAAAAACTGTTTTTT.

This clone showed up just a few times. CDR3 residues: CASSPGTTNTGELFF. The CDR3 DNA reads TGTGCCAGCAGCCCCGGGACAACGAACACCGGGGAGCTGTTTTTT. This chain links TRBV5-8 with TRBJ2-2, with TRBD1 as a possible D gene (6 bases). Germline lookup yields CDR1 SGHTS and CDR2 YDEGEE. V lost 4 bases, J lost 0 bases, and 10 bases lay in between. The CDR3 covers 15 residues.

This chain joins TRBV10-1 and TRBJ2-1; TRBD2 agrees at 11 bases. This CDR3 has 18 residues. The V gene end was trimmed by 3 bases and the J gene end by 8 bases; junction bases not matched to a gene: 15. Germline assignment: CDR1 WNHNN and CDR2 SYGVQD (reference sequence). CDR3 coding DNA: TGCGCCAGCAGTGATGGGGGTTTGGTAGCGGGAGGGAGGCATGAGCAGTTCTTC. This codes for CASSDGGLVAGGRHEQFF.

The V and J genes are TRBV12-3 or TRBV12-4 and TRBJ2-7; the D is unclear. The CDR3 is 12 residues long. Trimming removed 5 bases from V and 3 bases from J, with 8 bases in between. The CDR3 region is CASSLNNYEQYF. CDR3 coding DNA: TGTGCCAGCAGTCTAAATAACTACGAGCAGTACTTC.

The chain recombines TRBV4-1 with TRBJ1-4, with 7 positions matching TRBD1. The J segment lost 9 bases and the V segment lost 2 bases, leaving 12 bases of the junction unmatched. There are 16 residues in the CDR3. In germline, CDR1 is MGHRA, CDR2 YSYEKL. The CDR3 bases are TGCGCCAGCAGCCAAATAGACAGGGAGATAGGGAAAAAACTGTTTTTT. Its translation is CASSQIDREIGKKLFF.

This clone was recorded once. The CDR3 sequence: CASSQHQRRGSQETQYF. The CDR3 nucleotides read TGTGCCAGCAGCCAACATCAGCGGCGGGGGAGCCAAGAGACCCAGTACTTC. The V and J genes are TRBV3-1 (or the pseudogene TRBV3-2) and TRBJ2-5; the match to TRBD2 covers 7 bases. CDR1 is LGHDT, CDR2 YNNKEL, per germline (reference sequence). The CDR3 contains 17 residues. The trim removed 2 bases at V and 1 base at J, leaving 10 bases unmatched.

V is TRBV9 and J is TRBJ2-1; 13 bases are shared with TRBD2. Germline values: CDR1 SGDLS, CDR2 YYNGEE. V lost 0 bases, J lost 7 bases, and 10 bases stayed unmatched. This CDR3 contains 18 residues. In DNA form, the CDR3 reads TGTGCCAGCAGCGTAGCACCTCCGGGACTAGCGGGACCTAATGAGCAGTTCTTC. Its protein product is CASSVAPPGLAGPNEQFF.

The DNA for the CDR3 is TGTGCCAGCAGTGGGGAGGGGATACTCCACAATGAGCAGTTCTTC. Encoded protein: CASSGEGILHNEQFF. The J gene is TRBJ2-1, the V gene TRBV2, with 7 bases identical to TRBD2. The V gene end was trimmed by 4 bases and the J gene end by 5 bases; junction bases not matched to a gene: 8. The CDR3 totals 15 residues. Germline loops: CDR1 SNHLY, CDR2 FYNNEI.

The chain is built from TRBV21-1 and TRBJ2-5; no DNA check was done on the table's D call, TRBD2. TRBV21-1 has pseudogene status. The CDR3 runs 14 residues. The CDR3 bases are TGTGCCAGCGGGGGGGGCAGGGACTGCGAGACCCAGTACTTC. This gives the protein CASGGGRDCETQYF.

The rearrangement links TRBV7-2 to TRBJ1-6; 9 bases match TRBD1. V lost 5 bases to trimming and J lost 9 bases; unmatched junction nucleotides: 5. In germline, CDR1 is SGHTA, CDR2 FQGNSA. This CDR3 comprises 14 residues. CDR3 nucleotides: TGTGCCAGCAGCCCCGGGACAGGGACTTCACCCCTCCACTTT. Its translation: CASSPGTGTSPLHF. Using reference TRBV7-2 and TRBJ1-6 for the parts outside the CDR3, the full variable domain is GAGVSQSPSNKVTEKGKDVELRCDPISGHTALYWYRQSLGQGLEFLIYFQGNSAPDKSGLPSDRFSAERTGGSVSTLTIQRTQQEDSAVYLCASSPGTGTSPLHFGNGTRLTVT.